This passage covers 31 T cell receptor beta chains from one sample sequenced in a study of T cell responses to AZD1222 COVID-19 vaccine. This table comes from immunoSEQ multiplex PCR, and its TCRdb copy is limited to in-frame clones, with some not included. The sample shows roughly 260,000 clones, roughly 93% of them seen only once. Sequenced material: peripheral blood, taken on day 0 of AZD1222 vaccination. These receptors all stem from an adult in good health.

The chain joins TRBV9 to TRBJ1-1, with a weak D call TRBD1 (5 bases). The CDR3 extends over 14 amino acids. Trimming cost V 6 bases and J 4 bases, with 16 bases left between them. Germline CDR1 and CDR2: SGDLS and YYNGEE. The CDR3 DNA reads TGTGCCAGCAACCTGGGGGGTCGGGGCACTGAAGCTTTCTTT. It encodes CASNLGGRGTEAFF.

The CDR3 DNA is TGCGCCAGCAGCTGGGATGGCCTCTACGAGCAGTACTTC. This sequence encodes CASSWDGLYEQYF. The chain uses TRBV5-1 and TRBJ2-7; unclear D gene. The V end was cut by 3 bases, the J end by 3 bases, with 10 bases between. This CDR3 has 13 amino acids. Germline V lookup: CDR1 SGHRS, CDR2 YFSETQ. Based on the CDR3 plus reference TRBV5-1 and TRBJ2-7, the full variable domain is KAGVTQTPRYLIKTRGQQVTLSCSPISGHRSVSWYQQTPGQGLQFLFEYFSETQRNKGNFPGRFSGRQFSNSRSEMNVSTLELGDSALYLCASSWDGLYEQYFGPGTRLTVT.

This chain connects TRBV5-5 to TRBJ1-4, with D uncertain. This CDR3 has 13 residues. Germline CDR1 SGHKS, CDR2 YYEKEE (reference sequence). Trimming took off 5 bases at V and 5 bases at J, with 10 bases between the two ends. CDR3 DNA sequence: TGTGCCAGCAGGGACCCGGGGAATGAAAAACTGTTTTTT. Amino acid sequence: CASRDPGNEKLFF.

The chain employs TRBV9 and TRBJ1-4; D possibly corresponds to TRBD1 (5 bases). Germline CDR1 reads SGDLS; CDR2 reads YYNGEE. The V end lost 1 base, the J end lost 10 bases, and 20 bases lay between the germline ends. The CDR3 sequence is 16 residues long. The CDR3 DNA reads TGTGCCAGCAGCGTATCCAAGACCGGGGCACCCGGAAAACTGTTTTTT. Its translation: CASSVSKTGAPGKLFF.

The J gene is TRBJ1-2, the V gene TRBV7-5. TRBV7-5 is assigned pseudogene status. The CDR3 consists of 14 residues. CDR3 DNA: TGTGCCAGAAGCTTTAAGGGACTCCCCTATGGCTACACCTTC. The encoded protein is CARSFKGLPYGYTF.

This chain joins TRBV28 and TRBJ1-2; D is possibly TRBD1 (6 bases). The ends were cut back, 7 bases at V and 0 bases at J, with 18 bases in the middle. Germline V gives CDR1 MDHEN, CDR2 SYDVKM. The CDR3 has 16 residues. In DNA, the CDR3 is TGTGCCAGCACTTCGACAGGACAGCCTACTAACTATGGCTACACCTTC. Encoded protein: CASTSTGQPTNYGYTF.

The rearrangement uses TRBV5-1 and TRBJ2-2; 8 bases match TRBD1. Looked up from germline, CDR1 is SGHRS and CDR2 is YFSETQ. The J segment lost 7 bases and the V segment lost 4 bases, leaving 15 bases of the junction unmatched. The CDR3 length is 17 residues. The CDR3 region is CASSPRGWGTGIGELFF. The CDR3 DNA sequence: TGCGCCAGCAGCCCCCGCGGGTGGGGGACAGGTATCGGGGAGCTGTTTTTT.

The DNA of the CDR3 is TGTGCCAGCAGTTTAGCGCAGGGTTCTGAAGCTTTCTTT. Protein sequence: CASSLAQGSEAFF. This chain connects TRBV12-3 or TRBV12-4 to TRBJ1-1, with TRBD1 as a possible D gene (5 bases). The CDR3 consists of 13 residues. Deletions cut 0 bases from V and 6 bases from J, with 8 bases between.

The chain uses TRBV2 and TRBJ1-1; 8 bases match TRBD1. Looked up from germline, CDR1 is SNHLY and CDR2 is FYNNEI. With V trimmed by 4 bases and J by 10 bases, 5 bases remained unmatched. This CDR3 comprises 12 residues. The CDR3 region is CASSVDRARAFF. DNA for the CDR3: TGTGCCAGCAGTGTGGACAGGGCTCGAGCTTTCTTT.

The V gene is TRBV9, the J gene TRBJ2-5, with 7 bases fitting TRBD1. Germline CDR1 is SGDLS and CDR2 is YYNGEE. This CDR3 has 14 amino acids. V shed 0 bases, J shed 2 bases, and the junction held 1 base outside the gene matches. CDR3 coding DNA: TGTGCCAGCAGCGTAGGGGGACAGCAAGAGACCCAGTACTTC. Translated, it gives CASSVGGQQETQYF.

This chain links TRBV11-2 with TRBJ2-2, with a weak D call TRBD2 (5 bases). Germline V gene sequence: CDR1 SGHAT, CDR2 FQNNGV. Trimming stripped 5 bases from V and 7 bases from J, with 11 bases between. This CDR3 comprises 13 residues. The CDR3 protein is CASSTSEGGELFF. The CDR3 coding sequence is TGTGCCAGCAGCACCAGCGAGGGCGGGGAGCTGTTTTTT.

This clone was detected only once. The rearrangement links TRBV28 to TRBJ1-2; D may be TRBD1 (5 bases). With 6 bases removed from V and 5 bases from J, the gap between germline ends came to 13 bases. The CDR3 is 13 residues long. Germline CDR1 reads MDHEN; CDR2 reads SYDVKM. As DNA, the CDR3 is TGTGCCAGCAGCCCCGACAGTCTTTATGGCTACACCTTC. It specifies CASSPDSLYGYTF.

This chain uses TRBV5-1 with TRBJ2-7; 7 bases are a match to TRBD1. Germline-derived CDR1 and CDR2 are SGHRS and YFSETQ. There are 14 residues in the CDR3. The junction had 5 bases not matched to a gene; V was cut back by 0 bases and J by 5 bases. CDR3 in DNA: TGCGCCAGCAGCTTGGAGGCAGGGGGAGACGAGCAGTACTTC. Translating it yields CASSLEAGGDEQYF.

V and J are TRBV5-4 and TRBJ2-3, with TRBD1 matching over 10 bases. Trimming at V came to 4 bases and at J to 5 bases, leaving 10 bases not matched to a gene. The V gene's germline CDR1 is SGHNT and CDR2 YYREEE (reference sequence). This CDR3 comprises 16 residues. CDR3 coding DNA: TGTGCCAGCAGCACCTGGGACAGGGGAATGGGAGATACGCAGTATTTT. Residues: CASSTWDRGMGDTQYF. Filled out from reference TRBV5-4 and TRBJ2-3, the complete variable domain reads ETGVTQSPTHLIKTRGQQVTLRCSSQSGHNTVSWYQQALGQGPQFIFQYYREEENGRGNFPPRFSGLQFPNYSSELNVNALELDDSALYLCASSTWDRGMGDTQYFGPGTRLTVL.

The chain couples TRBV12-5 to TRBJ2-3; TRBD2 agrees at 10 bases. V dropped 5 bases and J dropped 6; count of bases not matched to a gene: 8. The CDR3 is made up of 15 amino acids. Germline V gene lookup returns CDR1 LGHNT and CDR2 FRNRAP. As DNA, the CDR3 is TGTGCTAGTGGTCTAGCGGGGGAAGGGACCGATACGCAGTATTTT. It is translated as CASGLAGEGTDTQYF.

This clone was observed a single time. V and J are TRBV28 and TRBJ2-3; 12 positions agree with TRBD2. The ends lost 6 bases at V and 6 bases at J; junction bases unmatched: 10. Germline CDR1 and CDR2: MDHEN and SYDVKM. This CDR3 spans 16 amino acids. CDR3: CASSLTSGSGVDTQYF. DNA for the CDR3: TGTGCCAGCAGCCTGACTAGCGGGAGTGGGGTGGATACGCAGTATTTT.

The rearrangement joins TRBV3-1 (or the pseudogene TRBV3-2) to TRBJ2-7; the match to TRBD2 covers 12 bases. The germline V gene has CDR1 LGHDT and CDR2 YNNKEL (reference sequence). The CDR3 contains 14 residues. After removal of 5 bases from V and 4 bases from J, the junction contained 3 bases not matched to a gene. The CDR3 bases are TGTGCCAGCAGCTGGACTAGCGGGGAGTACGAGCAGTACTTC. This codes for CASSWTSGEYEQYF.

This chain connects TRBV2 to TRBJ2-7; possible D gene TRBD1, 5 bases. CDR1 and CDR2 from the germline V gene are SNHLY and FYNNEI. The CDR3 has 13 residues. V was cut by 1 base and J by 4 bases, with 8 bases left in between. CDR3 nucleotide sequence: TGTGCCAGCAGTGAAGGACAGCGATACGAGCAGTACTTC. Translation gives CASSEGQRYEQYF.

Note on this clone: Other DNA sequences in the same sample also yield this CDR3. The V gene is TRBV3-1 (or the pseudogene TRBV3-2), the J gene TRBJ2-2; D is undetermined. CDR1 is LGHDT and CDR2 is YNNKEL in the germline V gene (reference sequence). This CDR3 has 12 amino acids. The ends were cut back, 1 base at V and 5 bases at J, with 2 bases in the middle. DNA for the CDR3: TGTGCCAGCAGCCAAGGGACCGGGGAGCTGTTTTTT. As protein: CASSQGTGELFF.

The chain recombines TRBV19 with TRBJ1-1, with 7 bases matching TRBD1. Trimming cost V 7 bases and J 5 bases; bases outside gene matches: 7. Germline V gene sequence: CDR1 LNHDA, CDR2 SQIVND (reference sequence). The CDR3 is 13 amino acids. The CDR3 spells CASTTTGSTEAFF. CDR3 in DNA: TGTGCCAGTACCACGACAGGGAGTACTGAAGCTTTCTTT.

The rearrangement joins TRBV9 to TRBJ1-2, with D maybe TRBD1 (5 bases). V lost 0 bases, J lost 4 bases, and 10 bases lay in between. Germline lookup yields CDR1 SGDLS and CDR2 YYNGEE. The CDR3 is made up of 14 amino acids. The CDR3: CASSVDQGSYGYTF. In DNA form, the CDR3 reads TGTGCCAGCAGCGTAGATCAGGGATCCTATGGCTACACCTTC. Full variable domain (outside the CDR3, taken from reference TRBV9 and TRBJ1-2): DSGVTQTPKHLITATGQRVTLRCSPRSGDLSVYWYQQSLDQGLQFLIQYYNGEERAKGNILERFSAQQFPDLHSELNLSSLELGDSALYFCASSVDQGSYGYTFGSGTRLTVV.

CDR3 amino acids: CASSLSQDQPQHF. CDR3 DNA sequence: TGTGCCAGCAGCTTAAGTCAGGACCAGCCCCAGCATTTT. The chain carries TRBV7-9 and TRBJ1-5; D unclear. The germline V and J ends were trimmed by 2 bases and 7 bases, with 9 bases remaining between them. The germline CDR1 and CDR2 sequences are SEHNR and FQNEAQ (reference sequence). The CDR3 is 13 amino acids.

V is TRBV28 and J is TRBJ2-1, with 7 bases aligning to TRBD1. Germline V gene lookup returns CDR1 MDHEN and CDR2 SYDVKM. V lost 3 bases and J lost 2; bases outside the gene matches: 4. The CDR3 loop spans 15 amino acids. The CDR3 DNA follows: TGTGCCAGCAGTTTCCGGGACAGAGCCTACAATGAGCAGTTCTTC. As protein: CASSFRDRAYNEQFF.

The chain carries TRBV2 and TRBJ1-1, with D possibly being TRBD1 (5 bases). The CDR3 covers 15 residues. CDR1 and CDR2 (germline): SNHLY, FYNNEI. V lost 7 bases, J lost 5 bases, and 20 bases lay in between. The CDR3 reads CASKMGPRQGTEAFF. CDR3 in DNA: TGTGCCAGCAAGATGGGGCCCAGGCAAGGTACTGAAGCTTTCTTT.

The J gene is TRBJ1-2, the V gene TRBV7-8; the D gene is possibly TRBD1 (6 bases). Trimming removed 2 bases at V and 6 bases at J, with 16 bases between. Germline CDR1 is SGHVS and CDR2 is FQNEAQ. The CDR3 runs to 15 residues. CDR3 in amino acids: CASSLSPRRGNGYTF. Here the CDR3 DNA reads TGTGCCAGCAGCTTATCCCCGCGAAGGGGGAATGGCTACACCTTC.

V is TRBV3-1 (or the pseudogene TRBV3-2) and J is TRBJ1-1; D gene ambiguous. The CDR3 totals 12 residues. The V gene's germline CDR1 is LGHDT and CDR2 YNNKEL (reference sequence). Trimming removed 4 bases from V and 8 bases from J, with 11 bases in between. CDR3 in DNA: TGTGCCAGCAGCCCTACGGGTGGGGAAGCTTTCTTT. Amino acids: CASSPTGGEAFF.

This clone was detected only once. This chain uses TRBV4-1 with TRBJ1-4, with D maybe TRBD1 (5 bases). The length of the CDR3 is 15 residues. V shed 1 base and J shed 6 bases, with 12 bases lying between them. CDR1 and CDR2 from the germline V gene are MGHRA and YSYEKL. The CDR3 loop is CASSQGAQVYEKLFF. CDR3 DNA: TGCGCCAGCAGCCAAGGGGCACAGGTGTATGAAAAACTGTTTTTT.

This chain uses TRBV12-3 or TRBV12-4 with TRBJ2-7; 9 bases line up with TRBD2. The CDR3 is 13 amino acids. Unmatched junction bases numbered 4, after V lost 9 bases and J lost 1 base. The CDR3 sequence is CASKRGASYEQYF. DNA for the CDR3: TGTGCCAGTAAGCGGGGGGCTTCCTACGAGCAGTACTTC.

J is TRBJ2-3 and V is TRBV2, with unresolved D. V was trimmed by 3 bases and J by 2 bases, leaving 3 bases between them. CDR1 and CDR2 from the germline V gene are SNHLY and FYNNEI. The CDR3 loop spans 12 amino acids. In DNA, the CDR3 is TGTGCCAGCAGTGACTTCACAGATACGCAGTATTTT. It encodes CASSDFTDTQYF. Full variable domain (missing parts from reference TRBV2 and TRBJ2-3): EPEVTQTPSHQVTQMGQEVILRCVPISNHLYFYWYRQILGQKVEFLVSFYNNEISEKSEIFDDQFSVERPDGSNFTLKIRSTKLEDSAMYFCASSDFTDTQYFGPGTRLTVL.

The rearrangement uses TRBV7-6 and TRBJ2-5; 12 bases agree with TRBD2. Trimming removed 5 bases from V and 4 bases from J; junction bases left unmatched: 8. The CDR3 covers 16 residues. CDR1 SGHVS and CDR2 FNYEAQ come from the germline V gene. CDR3 sequence: CASSASGLAGLETQYF. CDR3 nucleotides: TGTGCCAGCAGCGCCTCGGGACTAGCGGGTTTAGAGACCCAGTACTTC.

This chain links TRBV9 with TRBJ2-1; perhaps TRBD2 as D (5 bases). The germline gives CDR1 SGDLS, CDR2 YYNGEE. The CDR3 sequence is 15 residues long. Trimming shortened V by 0 bases and J by 1 base, and 8 bases separated the two germline ends. The CDR3: CASSVATGSYNEQFF. In nucleotides, the CDR3 is TGTGCCAGCAGCGTAGCTACGGGATCCTACAATGAGCAGTTCTTC.